This T cell receptor (beta chain) was captured in a study of immune heterogeneity within non-small cell lung tumors. Template input, which was bulk tumor genomic DNA, totaled around 660 ng per sample. Each primary tumor yielded several biopsies, collected far apart from one another at surgery. Patients underwent curative surgery for untreated, newly diagnosed non-small cell lung cancer. Newly diagnosed non-small cell lung cancer patients undergoing curative-intent surgery served as donors. By share of the sample, this clonotype is medium-sized. A read error may account for a junction end that differs from germline. The CDR3 contains 16 residues. CDR1 and CDR2 (germline): SSHAT, FNYEAQ (reference sequence). TCR beta CDR3 regions came from multiplex PCR with 32 forward V and 13 reverse J primers. One entry per CDR3 protein results from TCRdb running MiXCR on the multiplex PCR reads. The table lists about 6,100 distinct CDR3 sequences, approximately 22% of them singletons.

This TCR was sampled from a female donor with non-small cell lung cancer. This chain joins TRBV7-7 and TRBJ2-5, with 10 bases aligning to TRBD2. The sample comprised lung tumor tissue. The CDR3 nucleotides are TGTGCTAGCAGCTTCTCTAGCGGGAGTGGTCAAGAGACCCAGTACTTC. Amino acid sequence: CASSFSSGSGQETQYF.